These T cell receptor beta chains were read from a single sample in a study of blood T cell repertoires in COVID-19. Clones were read by immunoSEQ multiplex PCR, and TCRdb kept only the in-frame ones, dropping some. The sample includes about 440,000 clones, roughly 85% seen only once; the top ten take around 1.8%. The source material was PBMCs or T cells enriched from blood (not recorded which). These receptors came from a woman aged 18-30 years with acute COVID-19. Each CDR3 is given with its conserved first and last residue. D genes are given only for firm matches. Expanded clones get a size class; other rows say once, few or many, or leave the size out.

CDR3aa: CASSYPGQSREQFF; CDR3nt: TGTGCCAGCAGTTATCCCGGACAGTCCCGTGAGCAGTTCTTC; d_gene: -; abundance: -; j_gene: TRBJ2-1; v_gene: TRBV11-1
CDR3aa: CASSIGRASYGYTF; CDR3nt: TGTGCCAGTAGTATCGGCAGGGCCTCCTATGGCTACACCTTC; d_gene: -; abundance: few; j_gene: TRBJ1-2; v_gene: TRBV19
CDR3aa: CASNGMKGRAETQYF; CDR3nt: TGTGCCAGCAATGGAATGAAGGGGCGAGCGGAGACCCAGTACTTC; d_gene: -; abundance: once; j_gene: TRBJ2-5; v_gene: TRBV2
CDR3aa: CASSPGGTPTDTQYF; CDR3nt: TGTGCCAGCAGTCCCGGGGGGACTCCCACAGATACGCAGTATTTT; d_gene: TRBD2; abundance: -; j_gene: TRBJ2-3; v_gene: TRBV13
CDR3aa: CASSGLIGEHGYTF; CDR3nt: TGTGCCAGCAGTGGATTGATCGGGGAGCATGGCTACACCTTC; d_gene: -; abundance: -; j_gene: TRBJ1-2; v_gene: TRBV2
CDR3aa: CASSGLGGNYGYTF; CDR3nt: TGTGCCAGCAGTGGCTTGGGGGGAAACTATGGCTACACCTTC; d_gene: -; abundance: -; j_gene: TRBJ1-2; v_gene: TRBV2
CDR3aa: CASTSRGFSYEQYF; CDR3nt: TGTGCCAGCACCTCTCGAGGCTTCTCCTACGAGCAGTACTTC; d_gene: -; abundance: -; j_gene: TRBJ2-7; v_gene: TRBV5-5
CDR3aa: CASSQFLVSYNSPLHF; CDR3nt: TGCGCCAGCAGCCAATTCCTTGTCTCCTATAATTCACCCCTCCACTTT; d_gene: -; abundance: -; j_gene: TRBJ1-6; v_gene: TRBV4-1
CDR3aa: CASSLRSQVGYEQYF; CDR3nt: TGTGCCAGCAGTTTAAGGTCTCAGGTGGGCTACGAGCAGTACTTC; d_gene: -; abundance: few; j_gene: TRBJ2-7; v_gene: TRBV27
CDR3aa: CASAKRQQETQYF; CDR3nt: TGTGCCAGCGCCAAGAGACAGCAAGAGACCCAGTACTTC; d_gene: -; abundance: -; j_gene: TRBJ2-5; v_gene: TRBV4-2
CDR3aa: CSVDWTDLNTEAFF; CDR3nt: TGCAGCGTTGATTGGACAGACTTGAACACTGAAGCTTTCTTT; d_gene: -; abundance: -; j_gene: TRBJ1-1; v_gene: TRBV29-1
CDR3aa: CASTRDRTDTQYF; CDR3nt: TGCGCCAGCACCCGGGACAGAACAGATACGCAGTATTTT; d_gene: TRBD1; abundance: -; j_gene: TRBJ2-3; v_gene: TRBV10-1
CDR3aa: CASRGGRTGGSYEQYF; CDR3nt: TGTGCCAGCCGAGGAGGGAGGACAGGGGGCTCCTACGAGCAGTACTTC; d_gene: TRBD1; abundance: -; j_gene: TRBJ2-7; v_gene: TRBV25-1
CDR3aa: CASSPTGGDTEAFF; CDR3nt: TGTGCCAGCTCACCTACAGGTGGGGACACTGAAGCTTTCTTT; d_gene: -; abundance: -; j_gene: TRBJ1-1; v_gene: TRBV18
CDR3aa: CASSNSIAGEYNEQFF; CDR3nt: TGTGCCAGCTCAAATAGTATAGCGGGGGAATACAATGAGCAGTTCTTC; d_gene: TRBD2; abundance: few; j_gene: TRBJ2-1; v_gene: TRBV18
CDR3aa: CSALTGHGYTF; CDR3nt: TGCAGTGCTCTGACAGGGCATGGCTACACCTTC; d_gene: TRBD1; abundance: few; j_gene: TRBJ1-2; v_gene: TRBV20-1
CDR3aa: CASSMTSGDYNEQFF; CDR3nt: TGCGCCAGCAGCATGACTAGCGGAGATTACAATGAGCAGTTCTTC; d_gene: TRBD2; abundance: -; j_gene: TRBJ2-1; v_gene: TRBV23-1
CDR3aa: CASSEARDRRHTGELFF; CDR3nt: TGTGCCAGCAGTGAAGCGCGGGACAGGAGACACACCGGGGAGCTGTTTTTT; d_gene: TRBD1; abundance: once; j_gene: TRBJ2-2; v_gene: TRBV2
CDR3aa: CASSPQGESNYGYTF; CDR3nt: TGTGCCAGCAGCCCACAGGGGGAATCTAACTATGGCTACACCTTC; d_gene: TRBD1; abundance: -; j_gene: TRBJ1-2; v_gene: TRBV7-8
CDR3aa: CASSYGRGLIGYGYTF; CDR3nt: TGTGCCAGCAGTTACGGGCGGGGCCTAATCGGGTATGGCTACACCTTC; d_gene: -; abundance: -; j_gene: TRBJ1-2; v_gene: TRBV6-2/TRBV6-3
CDR3aa: CASKAGFSGNTIYF; CDR3nt: TGTGCCAGCAAAGCGGGATTCTCTGGAAACACCATATATTTT; d_gene: -; abundance: -; j_gene: TRBJ1-3; v_gene: TRBV6-5
CDR3aa: CASSTENRGTEAFF; CDR3nt: TGTGCCAGCTCAACGGAGAACAGGGGAACTGAAGCTTTCTTT; d_gene: TRBD1; abundance: -; j_gene: TRBJ1-1; v_gene: TRBV18
CDR3aa: CASSQTRTYEQYF; CDR3nt: TGCGCCAGCAGTCAGACACGCACCTACGAGCAGTACTTC; d_gene: -; abundance: -; j_gene: TRBJ2-7; v_gene: TRBV10-1
CDR3aa: CAISLGLAGGSLNNEQFF; CDR3nt: TGTGCCATCAGCCTTGGACTAGCGGGGGGTTCACTTAACAATGAGCAGTTCTTC; d_gene: TRBD2; abundance: once; j_gene: TRBJ2-1; v_gene: TRBV10-3
CDR3aa: CASSSSGLNYEQYF; CDR3nt: TGTGCCAGCAGCTCCTCGGGACTCAACTACGAGCAGTACTTC; d_gene: -; abundance: -; j_gene: TRBJ2-7; v_gene: TRBV7-2